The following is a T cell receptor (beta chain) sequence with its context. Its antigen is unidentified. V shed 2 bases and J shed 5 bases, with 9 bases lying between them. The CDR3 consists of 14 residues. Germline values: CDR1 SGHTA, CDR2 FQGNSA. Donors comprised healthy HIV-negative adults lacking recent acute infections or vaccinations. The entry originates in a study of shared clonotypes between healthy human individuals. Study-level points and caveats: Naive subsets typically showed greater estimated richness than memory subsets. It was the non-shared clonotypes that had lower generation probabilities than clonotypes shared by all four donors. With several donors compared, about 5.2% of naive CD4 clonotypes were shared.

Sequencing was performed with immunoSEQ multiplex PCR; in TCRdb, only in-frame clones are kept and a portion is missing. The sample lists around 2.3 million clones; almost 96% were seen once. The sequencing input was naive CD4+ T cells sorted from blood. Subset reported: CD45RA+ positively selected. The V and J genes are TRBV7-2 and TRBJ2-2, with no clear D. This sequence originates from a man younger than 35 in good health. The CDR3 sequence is CASSLRKDTGELFF. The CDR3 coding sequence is TGTGCCAGCAGCTTAAGGAAGGATACCGGGGAGCTGTTTTTT.